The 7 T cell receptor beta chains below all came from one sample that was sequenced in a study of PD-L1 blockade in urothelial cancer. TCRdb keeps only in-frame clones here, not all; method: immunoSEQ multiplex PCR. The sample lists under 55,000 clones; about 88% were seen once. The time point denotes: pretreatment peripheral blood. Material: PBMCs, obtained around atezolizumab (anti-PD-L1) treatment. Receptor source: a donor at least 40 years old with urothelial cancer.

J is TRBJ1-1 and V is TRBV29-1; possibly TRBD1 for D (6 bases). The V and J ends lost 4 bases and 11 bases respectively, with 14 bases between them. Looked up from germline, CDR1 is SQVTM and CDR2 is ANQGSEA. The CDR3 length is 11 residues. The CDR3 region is CSVAPGERAFF. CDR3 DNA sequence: TGCAGCGTTGCCCCAGGGGAGAGGGCTTTCTTT.

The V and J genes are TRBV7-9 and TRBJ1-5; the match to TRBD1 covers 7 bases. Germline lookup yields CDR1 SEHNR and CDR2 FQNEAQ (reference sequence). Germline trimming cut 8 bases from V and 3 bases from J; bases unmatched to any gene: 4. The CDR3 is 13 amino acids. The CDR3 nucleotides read TGTGCCAGCGGCACAGGGGTCAATCAGCCCCAGCATTTT. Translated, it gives CASGTGVNQPQHF.

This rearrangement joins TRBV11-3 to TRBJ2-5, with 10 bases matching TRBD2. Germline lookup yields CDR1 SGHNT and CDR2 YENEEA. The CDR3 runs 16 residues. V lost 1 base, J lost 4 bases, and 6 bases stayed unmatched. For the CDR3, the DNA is TGTGCCAGCAGCTTAGGGGCGATAGCGGGAGGAGAGACCCAGTACTTC. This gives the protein CASSLGAIAGGETQYF. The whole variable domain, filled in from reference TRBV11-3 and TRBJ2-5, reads EAGVVQSPRYKIIEKKQPVAFWCNPISGHNTLYWYLQNLGQGPELLIRYENEEAVDDSQLPKDRFSAERLKGVDSTLKIQPAELGDSAVYLCASSLGAIAGGETQYFGPGTRLLVL.

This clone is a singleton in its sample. CDR3 DNA: TGCGCCAGCAGGCAGGAGCTAGCGGGAGAGGCGAACAATGAGCAGTTCTTC. It yields the protein CASRQELAGEANNEQFF. The V and J genes are TRBV4-3 and TRBJ2-1; 10 positions agree with TRBD2. CDR3 length equals 17 residues. The trim removed 6 bases at V and 5 bases at J, leaving 13 bases unmatched. The V gene's germline CDR1 is LGHNA and CDR2 YSLEER.

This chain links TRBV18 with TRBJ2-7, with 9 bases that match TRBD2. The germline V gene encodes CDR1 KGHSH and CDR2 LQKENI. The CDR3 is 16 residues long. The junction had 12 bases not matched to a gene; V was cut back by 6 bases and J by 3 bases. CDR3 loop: CASSQTLTSGVYEQYF. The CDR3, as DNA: TGTGCCAGCTCCCAGACCCTGACTAGCGGAGTCTACGAGCAGTACTTC. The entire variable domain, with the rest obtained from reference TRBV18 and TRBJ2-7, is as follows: NAGVMQNPRHLVRRRGQEARLRCSPMKGHSHVYWYRQLPEEGLKFMVYLQKENIIDESGMPKERFSAEFPKEGPSILRIQQVVRGDSAAYFCASSQTLTSGVYEQYFGPGTRLTVT.

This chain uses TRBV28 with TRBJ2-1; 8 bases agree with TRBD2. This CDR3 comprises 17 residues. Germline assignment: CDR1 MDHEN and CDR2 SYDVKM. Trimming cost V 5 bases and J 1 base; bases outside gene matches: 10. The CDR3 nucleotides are TGTGCCAGCAGTGGGTTCGGGAGGGCGGAGTCCTACAATGAGCAGTTCTTC. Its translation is CASSGFGRAESYNEQFF.

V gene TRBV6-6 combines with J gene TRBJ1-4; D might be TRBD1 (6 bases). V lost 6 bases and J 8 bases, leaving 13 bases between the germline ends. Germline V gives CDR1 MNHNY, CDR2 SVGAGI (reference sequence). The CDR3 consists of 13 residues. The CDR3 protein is CASSRDTREKLFF. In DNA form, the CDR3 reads TGTGCCAGCAGCCGGGACACACGGGAAAAACTGTTTTTT.